This TCR beta chain is from a study of shared clonotypes between healthy human individuals. This table comes from immunoSEQ multiplex PCR, and its TCRdb copy is limited to in-frame clones, with some not included. The sample contains roughly 680,000 clones, over 60% of which appear only once. Broader study findings: Larger richness was generally estimated for naive than memory subsets. Naive CD4 clonotypes overlapped across a few donors at approximately 5%.

Turning to this clone: What it binds is unknown.

V gave up 4 bases and J gave up 3 bases, with 10 bases separating them. The CDR3 runs 14 residues. Germline CDR1 MDHEN, CDR2 SYDVKM. Sample: memory CD4+ T cells sorted from blood. As to subset: CD45RA-negative fraction. V usage is TRBV28 and J usage is TRBJ2-1, with D possibly matching TRBD2 (6 bases). This sequence was found in a woman in her twenties or thirties in good health. CDR3 coding DNA: TGTGCCAGCAGTTCCGGGACTCACTACAATGAGCAGTTCTTC. Amino acid sequence: CASSSGTHYNEQFF.